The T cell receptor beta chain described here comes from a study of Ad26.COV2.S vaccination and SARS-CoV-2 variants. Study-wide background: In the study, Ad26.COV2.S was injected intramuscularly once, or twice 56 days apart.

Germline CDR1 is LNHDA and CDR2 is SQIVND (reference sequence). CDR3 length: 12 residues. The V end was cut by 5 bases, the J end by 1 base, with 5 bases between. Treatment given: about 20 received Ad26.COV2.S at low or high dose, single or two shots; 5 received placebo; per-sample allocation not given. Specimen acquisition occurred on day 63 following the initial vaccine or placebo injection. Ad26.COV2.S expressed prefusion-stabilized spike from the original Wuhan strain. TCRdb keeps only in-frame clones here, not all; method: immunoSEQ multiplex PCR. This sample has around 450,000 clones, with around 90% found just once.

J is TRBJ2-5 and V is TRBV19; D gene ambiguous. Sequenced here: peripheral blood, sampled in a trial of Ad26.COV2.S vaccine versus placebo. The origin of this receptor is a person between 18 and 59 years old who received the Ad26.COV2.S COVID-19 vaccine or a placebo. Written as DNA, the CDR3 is TGTGCCAGTAGTTGGACCCAAGAGACCCAGTACTTC. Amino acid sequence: CASSWTQETQYF.